This T cell receptor beta chain was identified in a study of Tregs in tolerant kidney transplant recipients. Study-wide points: The most relevant donor-specific Treg TCRbeta repertoire apparently came from expansion with activated donor B cells. Few patients were studied, so findings need validation in larger groups.

Germline V CDR1 and CDR2: KGHSH, LQKENI. The CDR3 covers 13 residues. Trimming left V 4 bases short and J 3 bases short, with 9 bases between. In its sample, this clone was seen once. Its antigen is as yet unknown. Repertoires were generated with immunoSEQ multiplex PCR, while TCRdb's copy carries only in-frame clones and drops some. The sample carries 110,000 or so clones, approximately 90% recorded once. Specimen: CD4+ T cells from blood. The origin of this receptor is a human donor in good health. The chain recombines TRBV18 with TRBJ2-5; no firm D call. The chain's CDR3 is CASSRSREETQYF. In DNA form, the CDR3 reads TGTGCCAGCTCACGGAGTAGGGAAGAGACCCAGTACTTC.